The entry below describes one T cell receptor (beta chain). Its antigen is as yet unknown. These data come from a study of shared clonotypes between healthy human individuals. Study background: CD4 naive and CD4 memory each took three plates per donor, while CD8 naive took two and CD8 memory one. Overall study results and limits: In general, naive subsets displayed greater estimated richness than memory subsets did. It was the non-shared clonotypes that had lower generation probabilities than clonotypes shared by all four donors.

Samples underwent the assay at deep level. The protocol was immunoSEQ multiplex PCR, while the TCRdb copy is restricted to in-frame clones and leaves out a portion. This sample has about 2.2 million clones, with approximately 94% found just once. Terminally differentiated effector memory CD45RA+ cells were excluded from the naive CD8 cells, which were CD45RO-negative and positively selected for CCR7. What was sequenced was naive CD8+ T cells from PBMCs. The receptor was isolated from a man aged 18 to 29 in good health. Some clones in this sample may be carry-over from other donors' samples.

The CDR3 nucleotides read TGTGCCAGCAGTCCAATCTCAGGGTCGGTCCACGAGCAGTACTTC. This gives the protein CASSPISGSVHEQYF. The rearrangement links TRBV27 to TRBJ2-7; perhaps TRBD1 as D (5 bases). Germline V lookup: CDR1 MNHEY, CDR2 SMNVEV (reference sequence). V was clipped by 5 bases and J by 5 bases, with 19 bases between them. CDR3 length: 15 amino acids.